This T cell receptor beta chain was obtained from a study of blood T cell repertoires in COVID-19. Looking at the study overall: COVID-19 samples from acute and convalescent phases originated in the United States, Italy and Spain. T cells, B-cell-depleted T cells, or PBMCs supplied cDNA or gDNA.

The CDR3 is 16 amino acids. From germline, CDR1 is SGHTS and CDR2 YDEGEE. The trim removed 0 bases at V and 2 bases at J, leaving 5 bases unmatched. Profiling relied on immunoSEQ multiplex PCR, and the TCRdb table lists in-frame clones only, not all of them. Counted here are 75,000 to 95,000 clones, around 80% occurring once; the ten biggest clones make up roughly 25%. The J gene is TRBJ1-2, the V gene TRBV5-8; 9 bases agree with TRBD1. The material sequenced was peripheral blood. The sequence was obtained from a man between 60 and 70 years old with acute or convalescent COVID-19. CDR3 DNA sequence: TGTGCCAGCAGCTTGGAAAAAGGGACAGGGAACTATGGCTACACCTTC. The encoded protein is CASSLEKGTGNYGYTF.